The rows below give T cell receptor beta chains drawn from one sample of a study of blood T cell repertoires in COVID-19. Sequencing was performed with immunoSEQ multiplex PCR; in TCRdb, only in-frame clones are kept and a portion is missing. The sample holds roughly 100,000 clones, about 91% seen once. Sequencing was performed on peripheral blood. The source is a human donor in a cohort sampled during active COVID-19. The CDR3 runs from the conserved cysteine through the conserved F or W. Fields, in order: J gene, V gene, D gene, CDR3 protein. D genes are given only for firm matches.

J: TRBJ2-5; V: TRBV2; D: .; CDR3: CASSDLGIGHQETQYF
J: TRBJ2-5; V: TRBV5-6; D: .; CDR3: CASRGEVQETQYF
J: TRBJ2-3; V: TRBV10-3; D: TRBD2; CDR3: CAIRGLAGVGTTDTQYF
J: TRBJ1-1; V: TRBV11-2; D: .; CDR3: CASSLGTPTEAFF
J: TRBJ2-1; V: TRBV7-9; D: .; CDR3: CASSFMGGLGYNEQFF
J: TRBJ1-1; V: TRBV28; D: TRBD1; CDR3: CASSLQQGVTEAFF
J: TRBJ2-3; V: TRBV4-1; D: TRBD1; CDR3: CASGDRVGADTQYF
J: TRBJ1-1; V: TRBV3-1/TRBV3-2; D: .; CDR3: CASSQAAVNTEAFF
J: TRBJ2-5; V: TRBV6-1; D: .; CDR3: CASSELSQTVQETQYF
J: TRBJ2-7; V: TRBV29-1; D: .; CDR3: CSVERGNEQYF
J: TRBJ2-1; V: TRBV3-1/TRBV3-2; D: TRBD2; CDR3: CASSQDGRGNEQFF
J: TRBJ1-2; V: TRBV4-1; D: TRBD1; CDR3: CASSQDRTGGYGYTF
J: TRBJ1-3; V: TRBV15; D: .; CDR3: CATSRDARTGNTIYF
J: TRBJ1-5; V: TRBV3-1/TRBV3-2; D: .; CDR3: CASSQTGTRNQPQHF
J: TRBJ2-1; V: TRBV4-3; D: .; CDR3: CASSQDTELPINEQFF
J: TRBJ1-3; V: TRBV25-1; D: .; CDR3: CASSVSGTRGNTIYF
J: TRBJ2-3; V: TRBV4-1; D: .; CDR3: CASSQDMTGPSTDTQYF
J: TRBJ1-2; V: TRBV29-1; D: TRBD1; CDR3: CSGGQSNNYGYTF
J: TRBJ1-1; V: TRBV4-2; D: .; CDR3: CASSHPTQGPTDVGGSRPAFF
J: TRBJ2-1; V: TRBV11-2; D: TRBD2; CDR3: CASSLHTSGEYNEQFF
J: TRBJ2-1; V: TRBV19; D: .; CDR3: CASSMTGLLSRHRGSDDEQFF
J: TRBJ2-6; V: TRBV5-3; D: .; CDR3: CARGTLTVQGANVLTF
J: TRBJ1-1; V: TRBV10-3; D: .; CDR3: CAISGGSEAFF
J: TRBJ2-7; V: TRBV10-2; D: TRBD1; CDR3: CASSGRTGSYEQYF
J: TRBJ2-5; V: TRBV5-4; D: .; CDR3: CASSLAPTGTRETQYF
J: TRBJ1-2; V: TRBV7-6; D: TRBD1; CDR3: CASSGYRGTDYGYTF